This T cell receptor (beta chain) was captured by sequencing in a study of OX40 agonist ivuxolimab in advanced cancers. Study-level background: Ivuxolimab, an antibody acting as an agonist of OX40 (CD134), was used to treat patients. Findings of the study overall: Antigen specificity was not determined for the expanded peripheral T cells. The study observed clonal expansion of CD4+ and CD8+ blood T cells by week 6 at 0.1 to 3.0 mg/kg. CD8+ T cells averaged more expanded clones than CD4+.

As for this clone: Its target is not known.

Sequenced by immunoSEQ multiplex PCR; TCRdb stores in-frame clones only, minus some. The table shows 77,000 or so clones, with over 80% occurring only once. This TCR was recovered from an adult with an advanced solid tumor such as melanoma, head and neck, liver or kidney cancer. This specimen consisted of CD4+ or CD8+ T cells sorted from blood, obtained in a trial of the OX40 agonist ivuxolimab.

The CDR3 sequence: CASRPAVGILLTDTQYF. The CDR3 nucleotides read TGTGCCAGCAGACCGGCGGTTGGAATCCTTCTCACAGATACGCAGTATTTT. The rearrangement uses TRBV5-8 and TRBJ2-3; D gene uncertain. The ends were cut back, 5 bases at V and 2 bases at J, with 21 bases in the middle. CDR3 length: 17 amino acids. Germline values: CDR1 SGHTS, CDR2 YDEGEE.